This entry is about one T cell receptor (beta chain). The assay was immunoSEQ multiplex PCR, and TCRdb's table has in-frame clones only and misses some. Of tens of thousands of clones in the sample, 80% to 90% were seen once. This record belongs to a study of OX40 agonist ivuxolimab in advanced cancers. This CDR3 contains 15 residues. V was pared by 5 bases and J by 10 bases, with 18 bases between. The germline gives CDR1 SGHTA, CDR2 FQGNSA. The clonotype originates from an adult with an advanced solid tumor such as melanoma, head and neck, liver or kidney cancer. Sample: CD4+ or CD8+ T cells sorted from blood, taken in a trial of the OX40 agonist ivuxolimab. The gene calls are TRBV7-2 and TRBJ1-6; possibly TRBD1 for D (6 bases). For the CDR3, the DNA is TGTGCCAGCAGCGCCTTTCAGGGGAGGAACTCACCCCTCCACTTT. Protein sequence: CASSAFQGRNSPLHF. The full variable domain, with the rest looked up from reference TRBV7-2 and TRBJ1-6, is GAGVSQSPSNKVTEKGKDVELRCDPISGHTALYWYRQSLGQGLEFLIYFQGNSAPDKSGLPSDRFSAERTGGSVSTLTIQRTQQEDSAVYLCASSAFQGRNSPLHFGNGTRLTVT.